The 12 T cell receptor beta chains below all came from one sample that was sequenced in a study of prognosis after radiotherapy for stage I lung cancer. Genomic DNA was the source, and TCR beta CDR3 was amplified from it by two-round multiplex PCR. Used in first-round PCR were primers specific to each TRBV and TRBJ gene. TCRdb processed the multiplex PCR reads anew with MiXCR; each CDR3 protein has one entry. The sample records 15,000 or so distinct CDR3 sequences, less than 40% being singletons. The source was PBMCs, collected before or after stereotactic body radiation therapy (not recorded which). The receptors shown here come from a donor aged 50 or older with non-small cell lung cancer.

This clonotype was counted at least ten times. The chain carries TRBV20-1 and TRBJ1-5; TRBD1 might be the D (6 bases). Germline CDR1 and CDR2: DFQATT and SNEGSKA (reference sequence). CDR3 length: 13 amino acids. V was clipped by 3 bases and J by 7 bases, with 13 bases between them. This chain's CDR3 is CSASSGARQPQHF. The CDR3 DNA follows: TGCAGTGCTAGTTCGGGGGCGAGGCAGCCCCAGCATTTT.

A word on this clonotype: The junction and the germline gene differ at one end; a read error may be behind it. CDR3: CTSSLIESAHSPLHF. The CDR3 DNA is TGTACCAGCAGCTTAATCGAGTCGGCCCATTCACCCCTCCACTTT. This chain joins TRBV7-8 and TRBJ1-6; D is unresolved. The CDR3 consists of 15 residues. Per germline, CDR1 SGHVS and CDR2 FQNEAQ. Combining the CDR3 with reference TRBV7-8 and TRBJ1-6 gives the whole variable domain GAGVSQSPRYKVAKRGQDVALRCDPISGHVSLFWYQQALGQGPEFLTYFQNEAQLDKSGLPSDRFFAERPEGSVSTLKIQRTQQEDSAVYLCTSSLIESAHSPLHFGNGTRLTVT.

CDR3 sequence: CASSEGFFEKFF. CDR3 nucleotide sequence: TGTGCCAGCAGTGAAGGGTTTTTCGAGAAGTTCTTC. The chain has TRBV2 and TRBJ2-1; no definite D call. The germline CDR1 and CDR2 sequences are SNHLY and FYNNEI. The CDR3 length is 12 residues. Trimming removed 1 base from V and 14 bases from J, with 12 bases in between.

This clonotype was detected ten times or more. J is TRBJ2-7 and V is TRBV2; 11 bases are a match to TRBD1. The CDR3 consists of 14 residues. From germline, CDR1 is SNHLY and CDR2 FYNNEI. V lost 6 bases to trimming and J lost 3 bases; unmatched junction nucleotides: 4. CDR3 in DNA: TGTGCCAGCAGCGGGACAGGGGGTATCTACGAGCAGTACTTC. Protein: CASSGTGGIYEQYF.

This clonotype has a count of ten or more. V usage is TRBV24-1 and J usage is TRBJ2-7; TRBD1 agrees at 7 bases. There are 15 residues in the CDR3. In germline, CDR1 is KGHDR, CDR2 SFDVKD. The V and J ends lost 3 bases and 1 base, in that order; junction bases with no gene match: 5. CDR3 residues: CATSDPQDRSYEQYF. The CDR3 coding sequence is TGTGCCACCAGTGATCCCCAGGACAGGTCCTACGAGCAGTACTTC.

This clonotype was found many times. The V call is TRBV6-5, the J call TRBJ2-3; 7 positions agree with TRBD2. Germline lookup yields CDR1 MNHEY and CDR2 SVGAGI. V lost 2 bases and J lost 2; bases outside the gene matches: 4. CDR3 length: 15 amino acids. Here the CDR3 DNA reads TGTGCCAGCAGTTACGCGGGAGTTATCACAGATACGCAGTATTTT. The encoded protein is CASSYAGVITDTQYF.

This clonotype was counted at least ten times. This rearrangement joins TRBV29-1 to TRBJ2-3; TRBD1 is a possible D gene (6 bases). V was pared by 7 bases and J by 7 bases, with 12 bases between. The CDR3 runs to 11 residues. CDR1 is SQVTM and CDR2 is ANQGSEA in the germline V gene. The CDR3 loop is CSGQQGNTQYF. The CDR3 DNA reads TGCAGCGGCCAACAGGGAAATACGCAGTATTTT.

There are a few counts of this clonotype. A far larger clone lies a single base away; this is likely a read error. V usage is TRBV6-5 and J usage is TRBJ2-4, with a tentative D call TRBD2 (6 bases). Trimming left V 0 bases short and J 0 bases short, with 12 bases between. Germline V gives CDR1 MNHEY, CDR2 SVGAGI. This CDR3 spans 17 amino acids. The CDR3 DNA follows: TGTGCCAGCAGTTACTCTGGAGGGGATGTAGCCAAAAACATTCAGTACTTC. Amino acid sequence: CASSYSGGDVAKNIQYF.

Remarks on this clonotype: Given a far larger clone just one base away, this is likely a sequencing read error. The V call is TRBV6-4, the J call TRBJ1-1; D perhaps matches TRBD1 (5 bases). The CDR3 is made up of 16 amino acids. The germline V and J ends were trimmed by 3 bases and 1 base, with 15 bases remaining between them. Germline V CDR1 and CDR2: MRHNA, SNTAGT. CDR3 region: CASSERPTVGNTEAFF. The DNA for the CDR3 is TGTGCCAGCAGTGAAAGGCCGACAGTGGGGAACACTGAAGCTTTCTTT.

CDR3 loop: CGSSTANQPQHF. As DNA, the CDR3 is TGTGGCAGTTCGACGGCGAATCAGCCCCAGCATTTT. This chain joins TRBV6-5 and TRBJ1-5; D is ambiguous. The germline gives CDR1 MNHEY, CDR2 SVGAGI. The CDR3 sequence is 12 residues long.

This clonotype was observed at least ten times. This chain joins TRBV7-8 and TRBJ2-3; TRBD2 agrees at 11 bases. V shed 5 bases, J shed 5 bases, and the junction held 3 bases outside the gene matches. The CDR3 runs to 14 residues. Germline V gene lookup returns CDR1 SGHVS and CDR2 FQNEAQ. The CDR3 sequence is CASSGGLAEDTQYF. The CDR3 DNA follows: TGTGCCAGCAGCGGGGGACTAGCGGAAGATACGCAGTATTTT.

The rearrangement uses TRBV28 and TRBJ2-1; D is possibly TRBD1 (6 bases). V gave up 5 bases and J gave up 1 base, with 15 bases separating them. This CDR3 has 16 residues. Germline V gives CDR1 MDHEN, CDR2 SYDVKM. CDR3 nucleotides: TGTGCCAGCAGTACGCCAGACAGGTGGTCCTACAATGAGCAGTTCTTC. Translated, it gives CASSTPDRWSYNEQFF.